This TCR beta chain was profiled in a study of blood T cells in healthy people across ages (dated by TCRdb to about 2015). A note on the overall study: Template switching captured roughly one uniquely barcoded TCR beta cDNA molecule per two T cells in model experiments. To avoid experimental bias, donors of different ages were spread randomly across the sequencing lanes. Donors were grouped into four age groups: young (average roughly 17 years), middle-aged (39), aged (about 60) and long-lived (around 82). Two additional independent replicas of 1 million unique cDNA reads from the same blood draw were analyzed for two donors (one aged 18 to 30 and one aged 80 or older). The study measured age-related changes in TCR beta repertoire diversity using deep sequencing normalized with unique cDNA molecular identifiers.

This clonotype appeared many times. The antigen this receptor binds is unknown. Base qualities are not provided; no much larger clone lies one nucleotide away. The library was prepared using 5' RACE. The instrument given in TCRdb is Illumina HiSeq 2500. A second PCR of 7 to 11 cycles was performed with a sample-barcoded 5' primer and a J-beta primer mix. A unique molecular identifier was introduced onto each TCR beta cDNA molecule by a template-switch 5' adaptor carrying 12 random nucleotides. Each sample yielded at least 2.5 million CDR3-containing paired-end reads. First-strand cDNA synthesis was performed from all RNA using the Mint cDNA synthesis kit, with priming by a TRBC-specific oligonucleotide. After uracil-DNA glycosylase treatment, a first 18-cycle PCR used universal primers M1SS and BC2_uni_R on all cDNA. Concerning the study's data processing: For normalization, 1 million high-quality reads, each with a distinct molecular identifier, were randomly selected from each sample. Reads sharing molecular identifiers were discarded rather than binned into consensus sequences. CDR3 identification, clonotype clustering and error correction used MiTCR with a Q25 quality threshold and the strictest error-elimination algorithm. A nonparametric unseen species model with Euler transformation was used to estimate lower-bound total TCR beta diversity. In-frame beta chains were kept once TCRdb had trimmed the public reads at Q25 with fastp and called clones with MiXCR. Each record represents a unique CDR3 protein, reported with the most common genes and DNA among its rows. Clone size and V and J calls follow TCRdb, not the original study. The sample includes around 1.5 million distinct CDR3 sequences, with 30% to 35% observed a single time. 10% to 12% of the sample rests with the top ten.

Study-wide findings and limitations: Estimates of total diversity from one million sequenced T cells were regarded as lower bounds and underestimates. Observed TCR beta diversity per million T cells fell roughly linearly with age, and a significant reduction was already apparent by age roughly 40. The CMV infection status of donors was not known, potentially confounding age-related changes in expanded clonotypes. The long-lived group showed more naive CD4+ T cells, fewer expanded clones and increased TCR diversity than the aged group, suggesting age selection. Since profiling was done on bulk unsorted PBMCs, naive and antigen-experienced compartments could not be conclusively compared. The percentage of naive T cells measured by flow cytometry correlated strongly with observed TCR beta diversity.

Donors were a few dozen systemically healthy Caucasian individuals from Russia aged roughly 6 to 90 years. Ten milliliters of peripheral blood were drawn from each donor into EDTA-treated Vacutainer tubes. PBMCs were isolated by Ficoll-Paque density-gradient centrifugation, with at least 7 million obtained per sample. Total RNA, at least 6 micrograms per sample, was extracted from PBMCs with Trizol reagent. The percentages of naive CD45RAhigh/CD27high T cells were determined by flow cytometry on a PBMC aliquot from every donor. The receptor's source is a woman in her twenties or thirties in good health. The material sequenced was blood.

The CDR3 protein is CASSPDSGEQYF. The nucleotide sequence reads as follows: TGTGCCAGCAGCCCCGATTCCGGAGAGCAGTACTTC. The chain links TRBV6-6 with TRBJ2-7, with the D gene uncertain. The CDR3, cysteine through phenylalanine, is 12 amino acids long. The retained sequence is limited to the CDR3, 36 bases, with the frame set at the first base. CDR1 and CDR2 are drawn from the germline V gene (reference sequence): MNHNY, SVGAGI. The germline ends are 13 bases apart after V is trimmed by 6 bases and J by 7 bases.